These 24 T cell receptor beta chains came from one sample sequenced in a study of regulatory T cells in long-lasting Graves disease. Construction of TCR beta libraries relied on iRepertoire HTBI primers and on Arm-PCR targeting CDR3 regions. In TCRdb, the multiplex PCR reads were re-called with MiXCR into one record per CDR3 protein. The sample lists hundreds of thousands of distinct CDR3 sequences; 18% were seen once. Specified time point: newly diagnosed GD, antithyroid drugs for less than 3 months. PBMCs provided the RNA from which the TCR library was made. The sample here was peripheral blood mononuclear cells (PBMCs), taken at new diagnosis, from a patient treated with antithyroid drugs. The receptors were sampled from a female donor with Graves disease.

This clonotype was seen repeatedly, ten times or more. The chain recombines TRBV28 with TRBJ2-7; 8 bases agree with TRBD2. The CDR3 covers 17 residues. In germline, CDR1 is MDHEN, CDR2 SYDVKM. Trimming removed 11 bases from V and 3 bases from J; junction bases left unmatched: 21. The CDR3 sequence is CASQRDGGAAPNYEQYF. CDR3 sequence (DNA): TGTGCCTCGCAGAGGGACGGGGGGGCCGCACCCAACTACGAGCAGTACTTC. Variable domain in full (rest from reference TRBV28 and TRBJ2-7): DVKVTQSSRYLVKRTGEKVFLECVQDMDHENMFWYRQDPGLGLRLIYFSYDVKMKEKGDIPEGYSVSREKKERFSLILESASTNQTSMYLCASQRDGGAAPNYEQYFGPGTRLTVT.

This clonotype has at least ten counts. The chain combines TRBV11-3 with TRBJ2-2; D is unresolved. V was shortened by 2 bases and J by 6 bases, with 7 bases between the two germline ends. This CDR3 is 13 amino acids long. CDR1 is SGHNT and CDR2 is YENEEA in the germline V gene. The CDR3: CASSLTEPGELFF. For the CDR3, the DNA is TGTGCCAGCAGCTTAACCGAGCCCGGGGAGCTGTTTTTT.

This clonotype has a count of ten or more. The chain uses TRBV5-6 and TRBJ1-1; D perhaps matches TRBD1 (5 bases). V was shortened by 0 bases and J by 4 bases, with 19 bases between the two germline ends. The CDR3 is 17 amino acids. Germline CDR1 SGHDT, CDR2 YYEEEE. In DNA, the CDR3 is TGTGCCAGCAGCTTGGAAGGTCGCTACGGGGGGGGCACTGAAGCTTTCTTT. It specifies CASSLEGRYGGGTEAFF.

This clonotype was picked up many times. The chain recombines TRBV12-3 or TRBV12-4 with TRBJ1-1, with D perhaps matching TRBD1 (6 bases). V lost 7 bases, J lost 5 bases, and 14 bases lay in between. The CDR3 is made up of 13 amino acids. CDR3 loop: CASTGQSKTEAFF. The CDR3 DNA sequence: TGTGCCAGCACAGGACAGTCGAAGACTGAAGCTTTCTTT.

This clonotype was recorded at least ten times. This rearrangement joins TRBV28 to TRBJ2-1; D gene uncertain. CDR1 MDHEN and CDR2 SYDVKM come from the germline V gene. Trimming took off 5 bases at V and 5 bases at J, with 19 bases between the two ends. CDR3 length equals 16 residues. This chain's CDR3 is CASSPSPRLANNEQFF. CDR3 sequence (DNA): TGTGCCAGCAGTCCATCTCCCAGATTGGCTAACAATGAGCAGTTCTTC.

Comments on this clonotype: One end of the junction varies from germline; a read error may be responsible. The V gene is TRBV3-1, the J gene TRBJ2-3; TRBD2 aligns across 7 bases. The J call is uncertain, as TRBJ2-7 better fits the DNA end. In germline, CDR1 is LGHDT, CDR2 YNNKEL (reference sequence). The CDR3 consists of 13 residues. DNA of the CDR3: TGTGTCAGCAGCCACGGGACTAACTACGAGCAGTACTTC. It encodes CVSSHGTNYEQYF.

This clonotype was observed at least ten times. The CDR3 bases are TGTGCCACCAGTGACACGGTAAGGCAGGTCTATGAGCAGTTCTTC. This sequence encodes CATSDTVRQVYEQFF. The rearrangement links TRBV24-1 to TRBJ2-1, with D uncertain. Germline V gives CDR1 KGHDR, CDR2 SFDVKD. This CDR3 comprises 15 residues. V lost 4 bases, J lost 8 bases, and 17 bases lay in between.

This clonotype was counted at least ten times. The rearrangement uses TRBV11-1 and TRBJ2-1; TRBD1 matches 8 bases. The CDR3 sequence is 14 residues long. The germline CDR1 and CDR2 sequences are SGHAT and FQDESV (reference sequence). V trimming: 4 bases; J trimming: 7 bases; junction bases outside the gene matches: 6. This CDR3 is CASSWGQAGNEQFF. The CDR3 DNA follows: TGTGCCAGCAGCTGGGGACAGGCTGGAAATGAGCAGTTCTTC.

At least ten counts were recorded for this clonotype. The V call is TRBV5-1, the J call TRBJ1-1; perhaps TRBD1 as D (5 bases). Trimming took off 4 bases at V and 2 bases at J, with 27 bases between the two ends. Germline lookup yields CDR1 SGHRS and CDR2 YFSETQ. The CDR3 has 19 amino acids. The CDR3 is CASSLRVSPGLKSNTEAFF. Here the CDR3 DNA reads TGCGCCAGCAGCCTACGAGTTTCTCCGGGACTAAAATCCAACACTGAAGCTTTCTTT.

This clonotype was seen at least ten times. CDR3 amino acids: CAWSVSGFEQYF. The CDR3 nucleotides are TGTGCCTGGAGTGTATCAGGGTTCGAGCAGTACTTC. The chain links TRBV30 to TRBJ2-7; possible D gene TRBD1, 5 bases. CDR3 size: 12 residues. Germline V gene lookup returns CDR1 GTSNPN and CDR2 SVGIG (reference sequence). V dropped 0 bases and J dropped 6 bases, with 9 bases sitting between them.

The table lists this clonotype with many counts. The V gene is TRBV7-9, the J gene TRBJ2-7, with unresolved D. CDR3 size: 14 residues. Between the trimmed V and J ends, which lost 5 bases and 2 bases, there was a span of 13 bases. Germline V gives CDR1 SEHNR, CDR2 FQNEAQ (reference sequence). In nucleotides, the CDR3 is TGTGCCAGCAGCGGGGTGCCGAAAACCTACGAGCAGTACTTC. Its translation: CASSGVPKTYEQYF.

The chain uses TRBV6-1 and TRBJ2-7; D unclear. In germline, CDR1 is MNHNS, CDR2 SASEGT. Trimming removed 8 bases from V and 7 bases from J, with 12 bases in between. The CDR3 length is 11 residues. CDR3 in amino acids: CASGSLFEQYF. The CDR3, as DNA: TGTGCCAGCGGCAGCCTTTTTGAGCAGTACTTC.

This clonotype has a handful of counts. The rearrangement links TRBV7-2 to TRBJ1-3; unclear D gene. Trimming left V 2 bases short and J 0 bases short, with 14 bases between. The CDR3 spans 17 residues. Germline V gene data show CDR1 as SGHTA and CDR2 as FQGNSA. CDR3 loop: CASSLKSILYSGNTIYF. DNA for the CDR3: TGTGCCAGCAGCTTAAAGTCAATTCTATACTCTGGAAACACCATATATTTT.

A word on this clonotype: This may be a read error: a much more frequent sequence differs by one nucleotide. The chain employs TRBV11-2 and TRBJ2-7; D unclear. The CDR3 contains 13 residues. From germline, CDR1 is SGHAT and CDR2 FQNNGV. Trimming removed 4 bases from V and 0 bases from J, with 7 bases in between. This CDR3 is CASSSGISYEQYF. CDR3 DNA: TGTGCCAGCAGCTCAGGAATCTCCTACGAGCAGTACTTC.

This clonotype was seen at least ten times. This chain connects TRBV20-1 to TRBJ2-1; no reliable D call. Germline V gene data show CDR1 as DFQATT and CDR2 as SNEGSKA (reference sequence). The CDR3 is 13 residues long. The ends were cut back, 3 bases at V and 10 bases at J, with 16 bases in the middle. The CDR3 DNA reads as TGCAGTGCTAGTGGCCTGACTCTCGGAGAGCAGTTCTTC. It translates to CSASGLTLGEQFF.

Details on this clonotype: A single base is all that separates this from a far larger clone, so a read error is likely. The V and J genes are TRBV2 and TRBJ2-7, with D possibly matching TRBD2 (6 bases). V was clipped by 8 bases and J by 7 bases, with 21 bases between them. Germline V gives CDR1 SNHLY, CDR2 FYNNEI. This CDR3 has 14 residues. The CDR3 DNA sequence: TGTGCCAGCGGACTTAGTGCGGGATACAATGAGCAGTACTTC. It is translated as CASGLSAGYNEQYF.

The table lists this clonotype with many counts. V gene TRBV30 combines with J gene TRBJ1-1; no definite D call. Trimming removed 2 bases from V and 0 bases from J, with 4 bases in between. Germline lookup yields CDR1 GTSNPN and CDR2 SVGIG (reference sequence). This CDR3 spans 12 amino acids. The CDR3 DNA reads as TGTGCCTGGAGTCTATTGAACACTGAAGCTTTCTTT. Translation gives CAWSLLNTEAFF.

This clonotype was recorded many times. This chain connects TRBV27 to TRBJ2-6; D is unclear. The CDR3 consists of 14 residues. The V end was cut by 4 bases, the J end by 4 bases, with 8 bases between. Germline assignment: CDR1 MNHEY and CDR2 SMNVEV (reference sequence). DNA for the CDR3: TGTGCCAGCAGTTCATATCAAGGGGCCAACGTCCTGACTTTC. It is translated as CASSSYQGANVLTF.

This clonotype was seen many times. The rearrangement uses TRBV28 and TRBJ2-1; D might be TRBD1 (6 bases). Trimming removed 5 bases at V and 8 bases at J, with 16 bases between. The germline CDR1 and CDR2 sequences are MDHEN and SYDVKM. CDR3 length equals 14 residues. CDR3 coding DNA: TGTGCCAGCAGTGGGGGACATCTCCCCTATGAGCAGTTCTTC. Amino acid sequence: CASSGGHLPYEQFF.

This clonotype was recorded many times. The V and J genes are TRBV6-5 and TRBJ1-2; the D gene is possibly TRBD1 (5 bases). V was cut by 0 bases and J by 4 bases, with 15 bases left in between. The V gene's germline CDR1 is MNHEY and CDR2 SVGAGI. The CDR3 is made up of 16 amino acids. The CDR3 region has the DNA TGTGCCAGCAGTTACTCGGGGCAGGGCGACGTCTATGGCTACACCTTC. Its protein product is CASSYSGQGDVYGYTF.

This clonotype was counted at least ten times. This chain joins TRBV28 and TRBJ2-1; D perhaps matches TRBD1 (5 bases). This CDR3 region has 14 residues. V was pared by 4 bases and J by 4 bases, with 11 bases between. From germline, CDR1 is MDHEN and CDR2 SYDVKM. DNA of the CDR3: TGTGCCAGCAGTTGGGTTCAGGGTTACAATGAGCAGTTCTTC. Translated: CASSWVQGYNEQFF.

This clonotype was seen at least ten times. The genes are TRBV24-1 and TRBJ2-3; 7 bases fit TRBD2. Germline loops: CDR1 KGHDR, CDR2 SFDVKD. This CDR3 contains 14 residues. V shed 7 bases, J shed 8 bases, and the junction held 11 bases outside the gene matches. The CDR3 loop is CATRDRGSGVTQYF. CDR3 bases: TGTGCCACCAGGGATCGCGGGAGCGGGGTTACGCAGTATTTT.

The rearrangement joins TRBV10-2 to TRBJ2-7, with D perhaps matching TRBD1 or TRBD2 (5 bases each). CDR3 length: 13 amino acids. Germline V gene sequence: CDR1 WSHSY, CDR2 SAAADI. Trimming shortened V by 5 bases and J by 2 bases, and 10 bases separated the two germline ends. CDR3 loop: CASSWDQAYEQYF. The CDR3 DNA reads TGCGCCAGCAGTTGGGACCAAGCCTACGAGCAGTACTTC.

This clonotype was found many times. This chain connects TRBV20-1 to TRBJ2-7, with TRBD2 matching over 7 bases. The CDR3 has 15 residues. The V gene's germline CDR1 is DFQATT and CDR2 SNEGSKA (reference sequence). After removal of 1 base from V and 4 bases from J, the junction contained 10 bases not matched to a gene. The CDR3 coding sequence is TGCAGTGCTAGAGTTCGACTAGCAGGAGGATACGAGCAGTACTTC. Residues: CSARVRLAGGYEQYF.